This TCR beta chain was found in a study of blood T cell repertoires in COVID-19. As for the study in general: There were acute and convalescent COVID-19 samples, and they came from the United States, Italy and Spain. From T cells, B-cell-depleted T cells, or PBMCs came the material, which was cDNA or gDNA.

Sequenced by immunoSEQ multiplex PCR; TCRdb stores in-frame clones only, minus some. The top ten clones hold 4.5% to 6% of a sample with approximately 240,000 clones, 82% of them seen once. This sequence was found in a woman older than 75 with active or convalescent COVID-19. Source material: peripheral blood.

The CDR3 protein is CASSLGGSSYNEQFF. The CDR3 DNA is TGCGCCAGCAGCTTGGGCGGGAGCTCCTACAATGAGCAGTTCTTC. The chain carries TRBV5-1 and TRBJ2-1; 7 positions match TRBD2. Per the germline V gene, CDR1 is SGHRS and CDR2 is YFSETQ. The CDR3 is made up of 15 amino acids. V trimming: 0 bases; J trimming: 0 bases; junction bases outside the gene matches: 0.